The present T cell receptor (beta chain) was sequenced within a study of CD8+ T cells in alopecia areata. Study summary: C3H/HeJ donors aged about 6-13 months with spontaneous alopecia supplied skin grafted onto roughly 6-10-week-old female C3H/HeJ mice.

This CDR3 is built from 14 residues. Germline values: CDR1 LGHNA, CDR2 YNLKQL (reference sequence). Sorting of pooled cutaneous lymph node cells was based on CD4, CD8alpha, NKG2D, NKG2ACE and other markers. Findings and caveats of the study: There were also resident alphabeta T cells of normal skin sequenced in scalp samples. Affected scalp, especially in alopecia totalis/universalis, had a higher clonality than normal scalp did.

RNA, once extracted, was reverse transcribed into cDNA for use as the sequencing template. Clones were sequenced by immunoSEQ multiplex PCR, and TCRdb holds only the in-frame ones, with some missing. Recorded here are about 9,000 clones, none singletons. This clone was detected many times. Its target is unknown. Germline and genes here are mouse. The read ends 4 residues early relative to the CDR3; the germline J gene fills the gap. This sequence originates from a C3H/HeJ mouse with alopecia areata. Mouse strain MHC haplotype: H2-k. The chain employs TRBV5 and TRBJ2-7; 11 bases are shared with TRBD1. Sample: CD8+ T cells sorted from a lymph node. The covered CDR3 bases are TGTGCCAGCAGCCTCCGGGACAGGGGGTAT. It yields the protein CASSLRDRGY. The whole CDR3 is CASSLRDRGYEQYF.